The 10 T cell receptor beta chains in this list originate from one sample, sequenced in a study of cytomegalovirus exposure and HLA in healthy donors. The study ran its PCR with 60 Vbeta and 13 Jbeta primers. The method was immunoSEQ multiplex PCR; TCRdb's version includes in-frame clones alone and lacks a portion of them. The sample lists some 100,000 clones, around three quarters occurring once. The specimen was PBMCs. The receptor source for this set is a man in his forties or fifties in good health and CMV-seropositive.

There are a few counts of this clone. In nucleotides, the CDR3 is TGTGCCAGCAGTGCTACCCGTCGACAGGGAACCGGAAACACCATATATTTT. Translating gives CASSATRRQGTGNTIYF. The rearrangement uses TRBV2 and TRBJ1-3; 7 nucleotides match TRBD1. V lost 4 bases, J lost 4 bases, and 13 bases stayed unmatched. The CDR3 totals 17 residues. CDR1 SNHLY and CDR2 FYNNEI come from the germline V gene.

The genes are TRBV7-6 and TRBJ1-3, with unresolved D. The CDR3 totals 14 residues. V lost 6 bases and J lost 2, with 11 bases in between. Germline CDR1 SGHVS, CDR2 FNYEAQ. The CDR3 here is CASSPTEAGNTIYF. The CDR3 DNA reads TGTGCCAGCAGTCCTACAGAAGCTGGAAACACCATATATTTT.

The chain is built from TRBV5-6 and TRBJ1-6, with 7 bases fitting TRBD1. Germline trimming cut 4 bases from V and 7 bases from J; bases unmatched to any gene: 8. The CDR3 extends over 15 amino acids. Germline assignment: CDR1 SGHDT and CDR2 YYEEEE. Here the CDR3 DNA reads TGTGCCAGCAGCCTCGGACAGACAGGGAATTCACCCCTCCACTTT. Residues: CASSLGQTGNSPLHF.

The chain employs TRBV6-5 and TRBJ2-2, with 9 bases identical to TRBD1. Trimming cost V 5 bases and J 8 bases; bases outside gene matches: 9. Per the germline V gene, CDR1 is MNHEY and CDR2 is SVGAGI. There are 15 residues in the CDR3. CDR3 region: CASSHMGQGAGELFF. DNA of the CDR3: TGTGCCAGCAGTCATATGGGACAGGGAGCGGGGGAGCTGTTTTTT.

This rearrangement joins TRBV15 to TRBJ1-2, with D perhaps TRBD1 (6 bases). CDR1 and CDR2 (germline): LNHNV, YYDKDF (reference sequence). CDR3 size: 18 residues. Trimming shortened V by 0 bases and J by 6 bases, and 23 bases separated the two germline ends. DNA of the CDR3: TGTGCCACCAGCAGAGAGGCAGGGGACGGCATCATCACCCATGGCTACACCTTC. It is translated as CATSREAGDGIITHGYTF.

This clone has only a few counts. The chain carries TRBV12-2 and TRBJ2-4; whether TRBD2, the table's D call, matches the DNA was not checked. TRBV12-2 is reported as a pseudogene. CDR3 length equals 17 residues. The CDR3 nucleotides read TGTGCAAGTCGCTTAAGCCTGGGGAGGGTAGCCAAAAACATTCAGTACTTC. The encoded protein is CASRLSLGRVAKNIQYF.

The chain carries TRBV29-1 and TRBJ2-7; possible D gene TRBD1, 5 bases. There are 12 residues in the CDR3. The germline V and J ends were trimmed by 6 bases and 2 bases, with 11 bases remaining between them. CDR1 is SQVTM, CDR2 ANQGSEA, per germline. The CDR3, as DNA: TGCAGCGTCGTGACAGATACCTACGAGCAGTACTTC. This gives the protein CSVVTDTYEQYF.

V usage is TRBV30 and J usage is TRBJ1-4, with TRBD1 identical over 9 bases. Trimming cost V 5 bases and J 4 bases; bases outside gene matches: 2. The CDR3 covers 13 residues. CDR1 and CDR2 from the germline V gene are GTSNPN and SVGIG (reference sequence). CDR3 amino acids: CAWGTGINEKLFF. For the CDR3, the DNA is TGTGCCTGGGGGACAGGGATTAATGAAAAACTGTTTTTT. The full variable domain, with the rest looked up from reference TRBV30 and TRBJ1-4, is SQTIHQWPATLVQPVGSPLSLECTVEGTSNPNLYWYRQAAGRGLQLLFYSVGIGQISSEVPQNLSASRPQDRQFILSSKKLLLSDSGFYLCAWGTGINEKLFFGSGTQLSVL.

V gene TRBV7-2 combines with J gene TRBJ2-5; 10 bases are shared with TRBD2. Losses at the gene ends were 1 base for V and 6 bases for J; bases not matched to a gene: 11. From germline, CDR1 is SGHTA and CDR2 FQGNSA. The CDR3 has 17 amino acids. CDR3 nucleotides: TGTGCCAGCAGCTTAGGGTGGAGCGGGGGGGCCGTAAAGACCCAGTACTTC. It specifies CASSLGWSGGAVKTQYF.

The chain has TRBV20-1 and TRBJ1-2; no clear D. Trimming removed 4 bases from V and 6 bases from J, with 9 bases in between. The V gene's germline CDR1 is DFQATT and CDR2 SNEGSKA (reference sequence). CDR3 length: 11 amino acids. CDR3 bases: TGCAGTGCTATACAGAAGGATGGCTACACCTTC. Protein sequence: CSAIQKDGYTF.